This T cell receptor beta chain is from a study of blood T cell repertoires in COVID-19. Across the whole study: Acute-phase and convalescent COVID-19 samples originated in the United States, Italy and Spain. From T cells, B-cell-depleted T cells, or PBMCs came the material, which was cDNA or gDNA.

Original processing methods: By means of reference gene primer amplification, nucleated cell counts were estimated. Data came from immunoSEQ multiplex PCR; TCRdb stores just in-frame clones and leaves some out. That table gives V, J and clone size, and the DNA gave D and trimming. The data show just over 65,000 clones, roughly 91% seen once. Trimming shortened V by 1 base and J by 11 bases, and 14 bases separated the two germline ends. This CDR3 comprises 13 residues. CDR1 is SGHTA, CDR2 FQGNSA, per germline. The sample was peripheral blood. This chain uses TRBV7-2 with TRBJ1-1; no clear D gene. This sequence was found in a man aged 55 to 70 with acute or convalescent COVID-19. CDR3 in DNA: TGTGCCAGCAGCTTAGATCCGATTACTTCCGCTTTCTTT. This gives the protein CASSLDPITSAFF.